This T cell receptor beta chain was identified in a study of blood T cell repertoires in COVID-19. Background on the study: Some COVID-19 samples were acute and others convalescent; all came from the United States, Italy and Spain. From T cells, B-cell-depleted T cells, or PBMCs came the material, which was cDNA or gDNA.

The CDR3 spans 12 residues. Germline CDR1 and CDR2: WNHNN and SYGVQD (reference sequence). V was trimmed by 6 bases and J by 8 bases, leaving 13 bases between them. In the original workflow: The authors estimated nucleated cell counts from reference gene primer amplification. Produced via immunoSEQ multiplex PCR; TCRdb's table is partial and in-frame only. V and J calls and clone size are as listed in that table; D and trimming were resolved from the DNA. The sample consists of 150,000 to 180,000 clones, more than 80% of them appearing once. This clonotype was obtained from a man in his fifties or sixties with acute or convalescent COVID-19. Sequencing was performed on peripheral blood. The rearrangement joins TRBV10-1 to TRBJ1-2; the D is unclear. The CDR3 bases are TGCGCCAGCAGGAGCGAGGGTAGAGGCTACACCTTC. It specifies CASRSEGRGYTF.